This T cell receptor (beta chain) was sequenced for a study of cytomegalovirus exposure and HLA in healthy donors. Broader study findings: Presence/absence analyses took donor sequencing depth as roughly uniform.

The PCR had 60 Vbeta and 13 Jbeta primers. TCRdb's copy holds only in-frame clones and misses some; the assay was immunoSEQ multiplex PCR. This table holds about 69,000 clones, 60% to 75% found once. The CDR3 has 12 amino acids. Germline V gene sequence: CDR1 MNHNS, CDR2 SASEGT. Notes on this clone: Antigen unknown. The junction and the germline gene differ at one end; a read error may be behind it.

The TCR sequence derives from a male donor in good health and CMV-seropositive. What was sequenced was PBMCs. The chain has TRBV6-1 and TRBJ1-5; no firm D call. The CDR3 loop reads CASRGPNQPQHF. CDR3 sequence (DNA): TGTGCCAGCAGGGGCCCTAATCAACCCCAGCATTTT.